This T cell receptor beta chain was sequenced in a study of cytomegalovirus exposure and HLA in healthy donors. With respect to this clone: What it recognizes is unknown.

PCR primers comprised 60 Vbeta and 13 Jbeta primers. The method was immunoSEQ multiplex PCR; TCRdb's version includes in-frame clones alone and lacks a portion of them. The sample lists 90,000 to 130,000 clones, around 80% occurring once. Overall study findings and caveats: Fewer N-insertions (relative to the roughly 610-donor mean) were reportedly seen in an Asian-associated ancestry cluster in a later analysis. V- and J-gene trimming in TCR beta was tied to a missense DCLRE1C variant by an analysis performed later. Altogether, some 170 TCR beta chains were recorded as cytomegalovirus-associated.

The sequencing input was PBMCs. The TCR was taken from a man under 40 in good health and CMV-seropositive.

The CDR3 spells CASSQRDFSSYEQYF. The CDR3 DNA follows: TGCGCCAGCAGCCAACGGGACTTCAGCTCCTACGAGCAGTACTTC. The chain has TRBV4-1 and TRBJ2-7; the D gene is possibly TRBD2 (6 bases). Germline V CDR1 and CDR2: MGHRA, YSYEKL. V shed 2 bases and J shed 0 bases, with 11 bases lying between them. The CDR3 spans 15 residues.